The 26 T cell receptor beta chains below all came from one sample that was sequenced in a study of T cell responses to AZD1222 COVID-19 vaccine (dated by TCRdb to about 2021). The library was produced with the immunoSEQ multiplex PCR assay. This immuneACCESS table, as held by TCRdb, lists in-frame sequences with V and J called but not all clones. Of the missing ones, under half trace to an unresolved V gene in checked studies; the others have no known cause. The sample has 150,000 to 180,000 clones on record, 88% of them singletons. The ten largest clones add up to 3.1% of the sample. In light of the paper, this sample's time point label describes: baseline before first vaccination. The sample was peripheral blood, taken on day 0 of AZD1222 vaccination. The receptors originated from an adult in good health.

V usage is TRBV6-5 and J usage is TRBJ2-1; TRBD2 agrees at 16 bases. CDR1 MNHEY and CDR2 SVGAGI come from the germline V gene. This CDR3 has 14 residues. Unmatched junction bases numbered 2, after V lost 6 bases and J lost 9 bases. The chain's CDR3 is CASRGLAGGLEQFF. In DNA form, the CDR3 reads TGTGCCAGCAGGGGACTAGCGGGGGGGCTTGAGCAGTTCTTC.

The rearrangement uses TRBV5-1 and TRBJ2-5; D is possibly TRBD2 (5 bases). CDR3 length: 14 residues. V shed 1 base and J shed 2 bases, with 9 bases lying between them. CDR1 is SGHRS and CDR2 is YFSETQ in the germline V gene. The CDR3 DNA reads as TGCGCCAGCAGCTTGAGCGGATCGCAAGAGACCCAGTACTTC. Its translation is CASSLSGSQETQYF.

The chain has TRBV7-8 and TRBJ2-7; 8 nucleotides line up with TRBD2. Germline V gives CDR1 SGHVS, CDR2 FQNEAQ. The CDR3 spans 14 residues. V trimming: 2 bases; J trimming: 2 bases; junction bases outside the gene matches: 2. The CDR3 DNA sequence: TGTGCCAGCAGCTTAACGCGGGGGGCCTACGAGCAGTACTTC. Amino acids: CASSLTRGAYEQYF.

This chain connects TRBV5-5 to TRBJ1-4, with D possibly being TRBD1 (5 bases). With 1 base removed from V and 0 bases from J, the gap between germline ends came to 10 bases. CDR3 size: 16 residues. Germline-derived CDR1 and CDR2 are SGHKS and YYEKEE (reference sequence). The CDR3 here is CASSLTGTATNEKLFF. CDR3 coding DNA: TGTGCCAGCAGCTTGACAGGAACCGCAACTAATGAAAAACTGTTTTTT.

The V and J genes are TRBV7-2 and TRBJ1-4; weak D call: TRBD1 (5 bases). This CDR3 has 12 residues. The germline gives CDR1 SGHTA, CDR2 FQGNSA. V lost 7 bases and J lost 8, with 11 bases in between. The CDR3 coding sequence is TGTGCCAGCACCCAGGGAATGGAAAAACTGTTTTTT. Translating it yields CASTQGMEKLFF.

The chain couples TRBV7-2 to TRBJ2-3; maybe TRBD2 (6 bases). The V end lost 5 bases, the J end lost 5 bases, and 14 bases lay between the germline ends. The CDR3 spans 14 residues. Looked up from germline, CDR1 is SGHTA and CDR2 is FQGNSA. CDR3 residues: CASSLGSGVDTQYF. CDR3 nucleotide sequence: TGTGCCAGCAGCCTAGGATCGGGGGTAGATACGCAGTATTTT.

CDR3 coding DNA: TGTGCCAGCAGCCAAGTCAGGCTTGGCGAGCAGTACTTC. This gives the protein CASSQVRLGEQYF. The gene calls are TRBV3-1 (or the pseudogene TRBV3-2) and TRBJ2-7, with D uncertain. This CDR3 is 13 amino acids long. The V end was cut by 1 base, the J end by 6 bases, with 10 bases between. CDR1 and CDR2 (germline): LGHDT, YNNKEL (reference sequence).

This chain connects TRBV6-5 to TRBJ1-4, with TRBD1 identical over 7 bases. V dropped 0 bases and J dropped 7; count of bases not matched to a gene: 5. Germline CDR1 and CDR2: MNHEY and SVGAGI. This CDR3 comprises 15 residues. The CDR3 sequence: CASSYSRQGSEKLFF. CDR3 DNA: TGTGCCAGCAGTTACTCGCGACAGGGCAGTGAAAAACTGTTTTTT.

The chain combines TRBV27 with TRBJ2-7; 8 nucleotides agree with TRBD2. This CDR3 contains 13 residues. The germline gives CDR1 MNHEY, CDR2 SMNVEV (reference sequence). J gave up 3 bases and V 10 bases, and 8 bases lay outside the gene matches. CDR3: CATTPGGGYEQYF. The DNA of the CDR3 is TGTGCCACTACCCCGGGGGGGGGCTACGAGCAGTACTTC.

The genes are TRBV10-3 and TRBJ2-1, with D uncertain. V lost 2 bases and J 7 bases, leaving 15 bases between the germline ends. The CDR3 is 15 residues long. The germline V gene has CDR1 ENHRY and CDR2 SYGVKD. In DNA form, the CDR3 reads TGTGCCATCAGTGAGGTGGAGCGCGCCGGAAATGAGCAGTTCTTC. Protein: CAISEVERAGNEQFF.

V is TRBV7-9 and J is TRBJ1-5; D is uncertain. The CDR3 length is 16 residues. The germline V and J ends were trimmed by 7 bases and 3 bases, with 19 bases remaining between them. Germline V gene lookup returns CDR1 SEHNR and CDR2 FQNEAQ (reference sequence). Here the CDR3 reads CASNLRRVGNNQPQHF. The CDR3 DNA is TGTGCCAGCAACCTCCGAAGGGTAGGGAACAATCAGCCCCAGCATTTT.

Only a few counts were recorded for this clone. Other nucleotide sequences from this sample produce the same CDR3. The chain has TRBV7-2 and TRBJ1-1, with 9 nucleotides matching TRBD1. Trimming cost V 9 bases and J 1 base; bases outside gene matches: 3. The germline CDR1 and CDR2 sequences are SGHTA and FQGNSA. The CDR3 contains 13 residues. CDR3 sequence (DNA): TGTGCCAGTGACAGGGGGGCGAACACTGAAGCTTTCTTT. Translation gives CASDRGANTEAFF.

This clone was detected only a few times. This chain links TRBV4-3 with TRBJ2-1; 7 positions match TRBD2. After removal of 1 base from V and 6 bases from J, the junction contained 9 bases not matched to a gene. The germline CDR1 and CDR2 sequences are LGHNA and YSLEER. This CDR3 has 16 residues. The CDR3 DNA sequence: TGCGCCAGCAGCCAAGGAACTAGCGTGCTTGGCAATGAGCAGTTCTTC. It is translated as CASSQGTSVLGNEQFF.

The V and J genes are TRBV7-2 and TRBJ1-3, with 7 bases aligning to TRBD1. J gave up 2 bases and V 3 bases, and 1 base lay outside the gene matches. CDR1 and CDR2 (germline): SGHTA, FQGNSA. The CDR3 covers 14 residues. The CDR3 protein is CASSFDRAGNTIYF. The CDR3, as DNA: TGTGCCAGCAGCTTCGACAGGGCTGGAAACACCATATATTTT. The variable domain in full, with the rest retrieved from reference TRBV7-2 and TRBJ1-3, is GAGVSQSPSNKVTEKGKDVELRCDPISGHTALYWYRQSLGQGLEFLIYFQGNSAPDKSGLPSDRFSAERTGGSVSTLTIQRTQQEDSAVYLCASSFDRAGNTIYFGEGSWLTVV.

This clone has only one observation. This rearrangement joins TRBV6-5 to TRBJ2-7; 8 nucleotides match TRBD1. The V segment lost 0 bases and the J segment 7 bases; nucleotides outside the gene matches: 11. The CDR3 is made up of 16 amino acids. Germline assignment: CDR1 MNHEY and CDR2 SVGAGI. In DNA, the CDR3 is TGTGCCAGCAGTTACTCGATCGGGACAGGTTCAGGAGAGCAGTACTTC. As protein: CASSYSIGTGSGEQYF.

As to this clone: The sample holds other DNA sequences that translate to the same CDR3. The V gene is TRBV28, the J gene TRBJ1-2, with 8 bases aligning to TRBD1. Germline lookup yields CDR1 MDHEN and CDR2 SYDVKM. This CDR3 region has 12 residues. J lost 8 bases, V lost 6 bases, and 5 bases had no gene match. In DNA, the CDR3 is TGTGCCAGCAGCGGACAGGGCGGCGGCTACACCTTC. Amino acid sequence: CASSGQGGGYTF.

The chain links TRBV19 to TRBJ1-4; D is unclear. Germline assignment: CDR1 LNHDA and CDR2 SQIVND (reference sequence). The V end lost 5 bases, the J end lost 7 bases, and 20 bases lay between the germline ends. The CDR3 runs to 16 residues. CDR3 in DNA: TGTGCCAGTAGTGGCGGTCGGCTGGGAACCGGTGAAAAACTGTTTTTT. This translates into CASSGGRLGTGEKLFF. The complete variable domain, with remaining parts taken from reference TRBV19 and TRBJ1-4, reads DGGITQSPKYLFRKEGQNVTLSCEQNLNHDAMYWYRQDPGQGLRLIYYSQIVNDFQKGDIAEGYSVSREKKESFPLTVTSAQKNPTAFYLCASSGGRLGTGEKLFFGSGTQLSVL.

The CDR3 DNA reads as TGTGCCAGCAGCGTAGAAGGACAGGGTGACTCACCCCTCCACTTT. It yields the protein CASSVEGQGDSPLHF. The chain combines TRBV9 with TRBJ1-6; 8 nucleotides line up with TRBD1. V was pared by 0 bases and J by 10 bases, with 6 bases of the junction left unmatched. Looked up from germline, CDR1 is SGDLS and CDR2 is YYNGEE. This CDR3 comprises 15 residues.

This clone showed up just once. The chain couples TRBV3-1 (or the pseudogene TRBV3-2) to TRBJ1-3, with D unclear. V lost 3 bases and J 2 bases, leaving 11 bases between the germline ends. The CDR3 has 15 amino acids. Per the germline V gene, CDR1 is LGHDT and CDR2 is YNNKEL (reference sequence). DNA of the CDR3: TGTGCCAGCAGCCACGGGCGATTAGCTGGAAACACCATATATTTT. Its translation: CASSHGRLAGNTIYF.

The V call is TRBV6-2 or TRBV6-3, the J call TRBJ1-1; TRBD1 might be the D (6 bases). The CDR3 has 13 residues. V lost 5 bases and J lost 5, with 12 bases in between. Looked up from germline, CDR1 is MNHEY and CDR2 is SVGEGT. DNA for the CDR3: TGTGCCAGCAGTCCAGGGGTAAAGACTGAAGCTTTCTTT. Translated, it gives CASSPGVKTEAFF.

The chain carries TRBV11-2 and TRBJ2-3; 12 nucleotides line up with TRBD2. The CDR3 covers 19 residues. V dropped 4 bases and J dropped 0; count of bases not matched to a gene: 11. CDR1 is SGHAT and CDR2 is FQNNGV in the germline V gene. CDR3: CASSSARTSGVTSTDTQYF. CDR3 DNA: TGTGCCAGCAGCTCCGCTCGGACTAGCGGGGTAACTAGCACAGATACGCAGTATTTT.

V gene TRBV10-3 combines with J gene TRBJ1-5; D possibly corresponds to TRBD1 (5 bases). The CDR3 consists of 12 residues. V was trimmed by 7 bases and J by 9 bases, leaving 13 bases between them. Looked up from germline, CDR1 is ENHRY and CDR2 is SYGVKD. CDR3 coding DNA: TGTGCCATCAAAGACAGTGTGGGGCCCCAGCATTTT. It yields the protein CAIKDSVGPQHF.

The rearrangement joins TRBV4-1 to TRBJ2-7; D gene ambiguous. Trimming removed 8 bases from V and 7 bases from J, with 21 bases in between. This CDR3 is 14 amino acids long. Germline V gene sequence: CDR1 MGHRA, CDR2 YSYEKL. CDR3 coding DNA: TGCGCCAGCCAGCCCGTGGGTGGGGTTCGAGAGCAGTACTTC. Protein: CASQPVGGVREQYF.

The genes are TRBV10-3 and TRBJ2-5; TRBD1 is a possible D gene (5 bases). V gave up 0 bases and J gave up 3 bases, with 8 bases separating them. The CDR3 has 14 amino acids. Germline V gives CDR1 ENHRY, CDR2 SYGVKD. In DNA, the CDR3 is TGTGCCATCAGTGAGTCGGGGCCCGAAGAGACCCAGTACTTC. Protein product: CAISESGPEETQYF.

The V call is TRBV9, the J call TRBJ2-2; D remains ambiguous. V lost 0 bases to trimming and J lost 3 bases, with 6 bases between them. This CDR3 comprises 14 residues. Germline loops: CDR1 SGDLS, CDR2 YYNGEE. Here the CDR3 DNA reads TGTGCCAGCAGCGTAGCCGAAGACACCGGGGAGCTGTTTTTT. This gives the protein CASSVAEDTGELFF.

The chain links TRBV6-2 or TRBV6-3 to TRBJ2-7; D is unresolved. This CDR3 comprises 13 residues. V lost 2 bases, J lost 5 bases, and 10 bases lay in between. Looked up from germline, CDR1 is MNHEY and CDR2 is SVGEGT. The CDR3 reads CASSYPVADEQYF. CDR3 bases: TGTGCCAGCAGTTACCCCGTTGCGGACGAGCAGTACTTC.